Listed here are 6 T cell receptor beta chains from one sample, sequenced in a study of T cells in Graves' hyperthyroidism and ophthalmopathy. Using RNA transcripts as the source, TCR beta CDR3 regions were amplified. With the HTBI primer set, the TCR CDR3 went through a first round of RT-PCR. TCRdb re-called the multiplex PCR reads with MiXCR, one entry per CDR3 protein. This sample has 530,000 or so distinct CDR3 sequences, with about 24% found just once. Sequenced sample: blood. These receptors all stem from a woman in her twenties or thirties with Graves' ophthalmopathy.

This clonotype occurred many times. This rearrangement joins TRBV25-1 to TRBJ2-5, with TRBD1 matching over 8 bases. Germline CDR1 and CDR2: MGHDK and SYGVNS. The CDR3 has 14 amino acids. Trimming took 6 bases from V and 3 from J; bases not matched to a gene: 6. The DNA for the CDR3 is TGTGCCAGCAGCTTTGGACAGGGCGAAGAGACCCAGTACTTC. Its protein product is CASSFGQGEETQYF. Full variable domain (remainder filled in from reference TRBV25-1 and TRBJ2-5): EADIYQTPRYLVIGTGKKITLECSQTMGHDKMYWYQQDPGMELHLIHYSYGVNSTEKGDLSSESTVSRIRTEHFPLTLESARPSHTSQYLCASSFGQGEETQYFGPGTRLLVL.

The V gene is TRBV6-5, the J gene TRBJ2-7; D ambiguous. Trimming took 0 bases from V and 0 from J, leaving 6 bases between them. The CDR3 length is 14 residues. CDR1 is MNHEY, CDR2 SVGAGI, per germline. The CDR3 region has the DNA TGTGCCAGCAGTTACTCGAAAAACTCCTACGAGCAGTACTTC. It is translated as CASSYSKNSYEQYF.

The chain couples TRBV2 to TRBJ2-7; no clear D gene. V was trimmed by 3 bases and J by 6 bases, leaving 15 bases between them. The CDR3 has 14 residues. CDR1 and CDR2 from the germline V gene are SNHLY and FYNNEI. Here the CDR3 reads CASSEWSQGGEQYF. CDR3 in DNA: TGTGCCAGCAGTGAGTGGTCGCAAGGCGGCGAGCAGTACTTC.

This clonotype was detected ten times or more. The chain couples TRBV2 to TRBJ1-1, with a possible D match to TRBD1 (5 bases). CDR1 SNHLY and CDR2 FYNNEI come from the germline V gene. Trimming shortened V by 10 bases and J by 0 bases, and 15 bases separated the two germline ends. This CDR3 is 14 amino acids long. CDR3 amino acids: CATSLGTMNTEAFF. DNA of the CDR3: TGTGCCACCAGCTTGGGGACCATGAACACTGAAGCTTTCTTT.

Many counts were recorded for this clonotype. J is TRBJ1-1 and V is TRBV12-3 or TRBV12-4; D is possibly TRBD1 (6 bases). The CDR3 sequence is 13 residues long. Trimming removed 5 bases at V and 2 bases at J, with 9 bases between. CDR3 DNA sequence: TGTGCCAGCAGTGGGACACCTAACACTGAAGCTTTCTTT. Protein sequence: CASSGTPNTEAFF.

This clonotype was counted only a few times. The junction shows a germline mismatch at one end, possibly a read error. The chain has TRBV7-9 and TRBJ2-7; weak D call: TRBD1 (6 bases). Germline V gene sequence: CDR1 SEHNR, CDR2 FQNEAQ (reference sequence). CDR3 length equals 14 residues. CDR3 DNA sequence: TGTGCCACTTCCCGGGACACCAACTCCCACGAGCAGTACTTC. Translation gives CATSRDTNSHEQYF. Full variable domain (rest looked up from reference TRBV7-9 and TRBJ2-7): DTGVSQNPRHKITKRGQNVTFRCDPISEHNRLYWYRQTLGQGPEFLTYFQNEAQLEKSRLLSDRFSAERPKGSFSTLEIQRTEQGDSAMYLCATSRDTNSHEQYFGPGTRLTVT.